Listed here are 14 T cell receptor beta chains from one sample, sequenced in a study of OX40 agonist ivuxolimab in advanced cancers. Library prep was done by the immunoSEQ multiplex PCR assay. This immuneACCESS table, as held by TCRdb, lists in-frame sequences with V and J called but not all clones. Of the missing ones, under half trace to an unresolved V gene in checked studies; the others have no known cause. The sample yields roughly 100,000 clones; 90% were counted once. Roughly 0.16% of the sample lies in the top ten. The sample in question was CD4+ or CD8+ T cells sorted from blood, obtained in a trial of the OX40 agonist ivuxolimab. These receptors originate from an adult with an advanced solid tumor such as melanoma, head and neck, liver or kidney cancer.

The J gene is TRBJ2-7, the V gene TRBV5-1; D might be TRBD1 (5 bases). CDR3 length: 15 amino acids. Trimming left V 4 bases short and J 2 bases short, with 16 bases between. The germline CDR1 and CDR2 sequences are SGHRS and YFSETQ. Here the CDR3 reads CASSPFLTATYEQYF. The CDR3 DNA follows: TGCGCCAGCAGCCCCTTCCTGACAGCTACCTACGAGCAGTACTTC.

The chain links TRBV10-2 to TRBJ2-3; D is perhaps TRBD1 or TRBD2 (5 bases each). The CDR3 extends over 13 amino acids. V was clipped by 7 bases and J by 3 bases, with 11 bases between them. Germline V CDR1 and CDR2: WSHSY, SAAADI. CDR3 coding DNA: TGCGCCAGCACCACGGGGCAGACAGATACGCAGTATTTT. It yields the protein CASTTGQTDTQYF.

The chain is built from TRBV7-9 and TRBJ1-5; D might be TRBD1 (5 bases). There are 15 residues in the CDR3. Trimming took 5 bases from V and 2 from J, leaving 13 bases between them. Per the germline V gene, CDR1 is SEHNR and CDR2 is FQNEAQ (reference sequence). CDR3: CASSKGNAGNQPQHF. The CDR3 DNA sequence: TGTGCCAGCAGCAAGGGGAACGCGGGCAATCAGCCCCAGCATTTT.

V is TRBV5-6 and J is TRBJ2-7, with 12 bases matching TRBD1. V was clipped by 4 bases and J by 3 bases; unmatched bases: 2. Germline V lookup: CDR1 SGHDT, CDR2 YYEEEE. This CDR3 is built from 14 residues. CDR3 in amino acids: CASSGTGGYYEQYF. The CDR3 DNA reads as TGTGCCAGCAGCGGGACAGGGGGCTACTACGAGCAGTACTTC.

The gene calls are TRBV30 and TRBJ2-7, with D perhaps matching TRBD1 (6 bases). The CDR3 has 14 amino acids. The V and J ends lost 4 bases and 6 bases respectively, with 19 bases between them. Germline assignment: CDR1 GTSNPN and CDR2 SVGIG (reference sequence). The chain's CDR3 is CAWKRAGATIEQYF. DNA for the CDR3: TGTGCCTGGAAAAGGGCAGGGGCTACGATCGAGCAGTACTTC.

A word on this clone: Additional DNA sequences in this sample encode the identical CDR3. The V gene is TRBV6-5, the J gene TRBJ2-7, with D possibly being TRBD2 (6 bases). This CDR3 has 14 amino acids. V shed 7 bases and J shed 7 bases, with 20 bases lying between them. Germline V gene data show CDR1 as MNHEY and CDR2 as SVGAGI. Here the CDR3 DNA reads TGTGCCAGCACCCGGCCCGGCGGGGACGGTGAGCAGTACTTC. Residues: CASTRPGGDGEQYF.

The rearrangement links TRBV11-3 to TRBJ2-2; possibly TRBD1 for D (6 bases). The V gene lost 5 bases and the J gene lost 5 bases, with 9 bases spanning the gap. The germline V gene has CDR1 SGHNT and CDR2 YENEEA. CDR3 length equals 13 residues. CDR3 coding DNA: TGTGCCAGCAGCCCTACAGGGACCGGGGAGCTGTTTTTT. Its protein product is CASSPTGTGELFF. Supplemented by reference TRBV11-3 and TRBJ2-2, the full variable domain reads EAGVVQSPRYKIIEKKQPVAFWCNPISGHNTLYWYLQNLGQGPELLIRYENEEAVDDSQLPKDRFSAERLKGVDSTLKIQPAELGDSAVYLCASSPTGTGELFFGEGSRLTVL.

The chain uses TRBV27 and TRBJ1-5, with unresolved D. The CDR3 length is 13 residues. CDR1 is MNHEY, CDR2 SMNVEV, per germline (reference sequence). V was shortened by 3 bases and J by 5 bases, with 8 bases between the two germline ends. CDR3 amino acids: CASSFTPDQPQHF. The CDR3 bases are TGTGCCAGCAGTTTTACCCCCGATCAGCCCCAGCATTTT.

V is TRBV10-3 and J is TRBJ2-7, with TRBD1 as a possible D gene (5 bases). CDR3 length equals 13 residues. Germline-derived CDR1 and CDR2 are ENHRY and SYGVKD. The V and J ends lost 0 bases and 5 bases respectively, with 8 bases between them. The CDR3 spells CAISESQGDEQYF. The CDR3 DNA sequence: TGTGCCATCAGTGAGTCCCAGGGTGACGAGCAGTACTTC.

The chain joins TRBV6-5 to TRBJ1-6; 8 bases agree with TRBD1. CDR1 is MNHEY and CDR2 is SVGAGI in the germline V gene. With 5 bases clipped from V and 10 bases from J, the junction kept 10 bases outside the gene matches. This CDR3 is built from 15 residues. DNA for the CDR3: TGTGCCAGCAGTAATATAGGACAGGGAGGATCACCCCTCCACTTT. It is translated as CASSNIGQGGSPLHF.

This rearrangement joins TRBV5-1 to TRBJ2-7; 16 bases match TRBD2. This CDR3 is built from 17 residues. The trim removed 8 bases at V and 5 bases at J, leaving 13 bases unmatched. Germline assignment: CDR1 SGHRS and CDR2 YFSETQ. Here the CDR3 reads CASRPGLAGGYKNEQYF. Written as DNA, the CDR3 is TGCGCCAGTAGACCGGGACTAGCGGGAGGGTACAAAAACGAGCAGTACTTC.

This chain joins TRBV9 and TRBJ2-1; 14 bases map to TRBD2. V shed 4 bases, J shed 8 bases, and the junction held 17 bases outside the gene matches. The CDR3 has 19 amino acids. Per the germline V gene, CDR1 is SGDLS and CDR2 is YYNGEE. CDR3 DNA sequence: TGTGCCAGCAGCCCCCCAGGACTAGCGGGAGGTCCCCTCCGGGATGAGCAGTTCTTC. Translation: CASSPPGLAGGPLRDEQFF.

This rearrangement joins TRBV11-2 to TRBJ2-7; D is unclear. V lost 2 bases to trimming and J lost 2 bases, with 16 bases between them. The CDR3 has 16 residues. Per germline, CDR1 SGHAT and CDR2 FQNNGV. The CDR3, as DNA: TGTGCCAGCAGCTTACGTTTGGTCCCGTACCCCTACGAGCAGTACTTC. It is translated as CASSLRLVPYPYEQYF.

The rearrangement uses TRBV5-1 and TRBJ2-5, with 8 bases that match TRBD2. This CDR3 comprises 13 residues. J gave up 5 bases and V 4 bases, and 4 bases lay outside the gene matches. Germline V gene data show CDR1 as SGHRS and CDR2 as YFSETQ. The CDR3 DNA reads as TGCGCCAGCAGCGGGGGACTAGTTGAGACCCAGTACTTC. Translated: CASSGGLVETQYF.